These 15 T cell receptor beta chains came from one sample sequenced in a study of T cell changes during pregnancy in multiple sclerosis. Sequencing used immunoSEQ multiplex PCR; TCRdb keeps in-frame clones, though not all of them. The sample carries about 40,000 clones, 90% recorded once. The starting material was CD4+ T cells from peripheral blood mononuclear cells, obtained in the third trimester of pregnancy. The receptors here all came from a female donor with multiple sclerosis, enrolled in a pregnancy study.

This chain joins TRBV2 and TRBJ1-5, with a possible D match to TRBD1 (5 bases). Germline-derived CDR1 and CDR2 are SNHLY and FYNNEI. The CDR3 is 12 residues long. The ends were cut back, 5 bases at V and 5 bases at J, with 7 bases in the middle. The CDR3 loop is CASSTQDQPQHF. In DNA, the CDR3 is TGTGCCAGCAGTACACAGGATCAGCCCCAGCATTTT. Full variable domain (missing parts from reference TRBV2 and TRBJ1-5): EPEVTQTPSHQVTQMGQEVILRCVPISNHLYFYWYRQILGQKVEFLVSFYNNEISEKSEIFDDQFSVERPDGSNFTLKIRSTKLEDSAMYFCASSTQDQPQHFGDGTRLSIL.

The rearrangement joins TRBV28 to TRBJ2-3; maybe TRBD2 (7 bases). V was pared by 9 bases and J by 1 base, with 14 bases between. The CDR3 consists of 14 residues. The germline V gene has CDR1 MDHEN and CDR2 SYDVKM. The CDR3 coding sequence is TGTGCCAGTCAGGCGGGGGCCGGCACAGATACGCAGTATTTT. It is translated as CASQAGAGTDTQYF.

The CDR3 DNA reads TGTGCCAGCGCGGGAGTAGATACGCAGTATTTT. Its translation is CASAGVDTQYF. The chain is built from TRBV6-1 and TRBJ2-3; 7 bases agree with TRBD2. The V and J ends lost 8 bases and 5 bases, in that order; junction bases with no gene match: 1. Germline V lookup: CDR1 MNHNS, CDR2 SASEGT. The CDR3 length is 11 residues.

CDR3: CASSNGQINEKLFF. In nucleotides, the CDR3 is TGCGCCAGCAGTAATGGACAGATTAATGAAAAACTGTTTTTT. The chain combines TRBV5-1 with TRBJ1-4, with D possibly being TRBD1 (6 bases). The CDR3 has 14 residues. V was trimmed by 5 bases and J by 4 bases, leaving 12 bases between them. Germline CDR1 and CDR2: SGHRS and YFSETQ.

In its sample, this clone was seen once. The gene calls are TRBV10-3 and TRBJ1-1, with D unresolved. V gave up 8 bases and J gave up 3 bases, with 7 bases separating them. The CDR3 length is 11 residues. Per germline, CDR1 ENHRY and CDR2 SYGVKD. This CDR3 is CAIGGDTEAFF. The CDR3 bases are TGTGCCATCGGCGGGGACACTGAAGCTTTCTTT.

This rearrangement joins TRBV5-4 to TRBJ1-1, with TRBD1 as a possible D gene (5 bases). V was pared by 4 bases and J by 0 bases, with 13 bases between. The CDR3 loop spans 15 amino acids. Germline CDR1 is SGHNT and CDR2 is YYREEE (reference sequence). The CDR3 region has the DNA TGTGCCAGCAGCCGGGGGTCTTGGATGAACACTGAAGCTTTCTTT. It yields the protein CASSRGSWMNTEAFF.

The chain links TRBV6-1 to TRBJ1-1; D remains unclear. Germline CDR1 and CDR2: MNHNS and SASEGT. V shed 7 bases and J shed 0 bases, with 12 bases lying between them. There are 14 residues in the CDR3. The CDR3 DNA reads as TGTGCCAGCACCCCGCTTCAGATGAACACTGAAGCTTTCTTT. Its translation is CASTPLQMNTEAFF.

This chain joins TRBV10-1 and TRBJ1-3; D unresolved. This CDR3 is 14 amino acids long. Germline V gene sequence: CDR1 WNHNN, CDR2 SYGVQD (reference sequence). V lost 4 bases and J lost 0, with 7 bases in between. CDR3 nucleotides: TGCGCCAGCAGTGCGACTGACTCTGGAAACACCATATATTTT. Amino acids: CASSATDSGNTIYF.

V gene TRBV30 combines with J gene TRBJ2-1, with TRBD2 identical over 7 bases. J lost 4 bases, V lost 0 bases, and 6 bases had no gene match. There are 15 residues in the CDR3. In germline, CDR1 is GTSNPN, CDR2 SVGIG (reference sequence). CDR3 in amino acids: CAWSVLSGAYNEQFF. DNA of the CDR3: TGTGCCTGGAGTGTACTGAGCGGGGCTTACAATGAGCAGTTCTTC.

As regards this clone: A junction boundary mismatches the germline segment, possibly from a read error. This sequence joins TRBV29-1 and TRBJ2-1; 7 nucleotides line up with TRBD2. The CDR3 is 12 amino acids. The germline V gene has CDR1 SQVTM and CDR2 ANQGSEA. CDR3: CSVERLAERVLF. The DNA for the CDR3 is TGCAGCGTTGAGCGGCTAGCGGAGAGAGTGCTCTTC.

DNA for the CDR3: TGTGCCAGCAGCGTAGTTGGAGAGGGATATGAGCAGTTCTTC. As protein: CASSVVGEGYEQFF. The V gene is TRBV9, the J gene TRBJ2-1, with a possible D match to TRBD2 (5 bases). Trimming took 0 bases from V and 8 from J, leaving 12 bases between them. Per the germline V gene, CDR1 is SGDLS and CDR2 is YYNGEE. The CDR3 runs 14 residues.

V and J are TRBV6-1 and TRBJ2-5, with TRBD2 matching 10 bases. Germline V gene lookup returns CDR1 MNHNS and CDR2 SASEGT. There are 15 residues in the CDR3. With V trimmed by 7 bases and J by 0 bases, 5 bases remained unmatched. The CDR3 spells CASTPSGSYQETQYF. CDR3 bases: TGTGCCAGCACCCCTAGCGGGAGCTACCAAGAGACCCAGTACTTC.

The J gene is TRBJ2-7, the V gene TRBV7-8; possibly TRBD1 for D (6 bases). The CDR3 loop spans 15 amino acids. Germline assignment: CDR1 SGHVS and CDR2 FQNEAQ. V was shortened by 0 bases and J by 6 bases, with 15 bases between the two germline ends. The CDR3 nucleotides are TGTGCCAGCAGCTTAGCGGGGGCAGGTGGTTTCGAGCAGTACTTC. Amino acids: CASSLAGAGGFEQYF. Based on the CDR3 plus reference TRBV7-8 and TRBJ2-7, the full variable domain is GAGVSQSPRYKVAKRGQDVALRCDPISGHVSLFWYQQALGQGPEFLTYFQNEAQLDKSGLPSDRFFAERPEGSVSTLKIQRTQQEDSAVYLCASSLAGAGGFEQYFGPGTRLTVT.

This chain links TRBV5-5 with TRBJ2-1, with TRBD2 matching over 8 bases. Germline assignment: CDR1 SGHKS and CDR2 YYEKEE (reference sequence). The CDR3 has 15 residues. Trimming took 3 bases from V and 4 from J; bases not matched to a gene: 6. The DNA of the CDR3 is TGTGCCAGCAGCTCTGCCGGGACTAGATACAATGAGCAGTTCTTC. Protein product: CASSSAGTRYNEQFF.

The chain has TRBV5-4 and TRBJ2-2; unclear D gene. CDR3 length: 13 amino acids. Germline V gives CDR1 SGHNT, CDR2 YYREEE (reference sequence). V lost 2 bases and J lost 3, with 5 bases in between. CDR3 DNA: TGTGCCAGCAGCTTCGACTACACCGGGGAGCTGTTTTTT. Translation gives CASSFDYTGELFF.